The rows below give T cell receptor beta chains drawn from one sample of a study of cytomegalovirus exposure and HLA in healthy donors. The assay was immunoSEQ multiplex PCR, and TCRdb's table has in-frame clones only and misses some. The sample shows 100,000 to 150,000 clones, around 72% of them seen only once. Sequencing was performed on PBMCs. Receptors were obtained from a man in his forties or fifties in good health and CMV-seropositive. Each CDR3 is given with its conserved first and last residue. Fields, in order: V gene, clone size, D gene, J gene, CDR3 DNA, CDR3 protein. The D gene is left open where the match is weak. Expanded clones are given a class, and other clones once, few, many or no size at all.

>TRBV18|.|.|TRBJ2-7
TGTGCCAGCTCACCATCCCCCCCGTTAATCGAGCAGTACTTC
CASSPSPPLIEQYF
>TRBV6-5|.|TRBD1|TRBJ1-1
TGTGCCAGCAGTAGACAGACAGGGGGGGGCACTGAAGCTTTCTTT
CASSRQTGGGTEAFF
>TRBV5-1|.|.|TRBJ1-6
TGCGCCAGCAGCTTGGGTACAGGGTCAGGGGAACCCCTCCACTTT
CASSLGTGSGEPLHF
>TRBV5-5|.|.|TRBJ2-7
TGTGCCAGCAGCCATCCCCCGGGCGAGCAGTACTTC
CASSHPPGEQYF
>TRBV9|.|TRBD2|TRBJ2-7
TGTGCCAGCAGCGGGGGGACTAGCGGGAGTAACGAGCAGTACTTC
CASSGGTSGSNEQYF
>TRBV5-1|.|TRBD1|TRBJ2-3
TGCGCCAGCAGCTTGGGTTTACAGGGGATCACAGATACGCAGTATTTT
CASSLGLQGITDTQYF
>TRBV7-2|.|.|TRBJ2-7
TGTGCCAGCAGCCACTCTAGCGTGTCCTACGAGCAGTACTTC
CASSHSSVSYEQYF
>TRBV5-1|once|TRBD1|TRBJ2-2
TGCGCCAGCAGCGGGACAGGGGGCAACACCGGGGAGCTGTTTTTT
CASSGTGGNTGELFF
>TRBV5-1|.|.|TRBJ1-2
TGCGCCAGCAGCCCTTCCTGGGGGGGGGCCGGCTATGGCTACACCTTC
CASSPSWGGAGYGYTF
>TRBV14|.|TRBD1|TRBJ1-2
TGTGCCAGCAGCCAAGATGTTAGGACAGGGTATACCTATGGCTACACCTTC
CASSQDVRTGYTYGYTF
>TRBV5-1|.|.|TRBJ1-5
TGCGCCAGCAGCCCAGGACAGAATCAGCCCCAGCATTTT
CASSPGQNQPQHF
>TRBV5-1|.|.|TRBJ2-1
TGCGCCAGCAGTTCCGGGGCCGGGAGTTACAATGAGCAGTTCTTC
CASSSGAGSYNEQFF
>TRBV5-4|.|TRBD1|TRBJ1-1
TGTGCCAGCAGCTTGGGGGCAGGGGGCTACACTGAAGCTTTCTTT
CASSLGAGGYTEAFF
>TRBV7-9|.|TRBD1|TRBJ1-5
TGTGCCAGCAGCCTGGGGACAGGACCCTATTATAGCAATCAGCCCCAGCATTTT
CASSLGTGPYYSNQPQHF
>TRBV14|.|.|TRBJ1-1
TGTGCCAGCAGCCGAAGGGGCGGCACTGAAGCTTTCTTT
CASSRRGGTEAFF
>TRBV20-1|once|TRBD1|TRBJ1-1
TGCAGTGCTAGAAGGACAGGGGAAGCTTTCTTT
CSARRTGEAFF
>TRBV11-3|.|TRBD1|TRBJ2-7
TGTGCCAGCAGCCCCGAACTAAAGACAGGGAGCTCCTACGAGCAGTACTTC
CASSPELKTGSSYEQYF
>TRBV5-6|few|.|TRBJ1-5
TGTGCCAGCAGCTTAAACAGGGTATTTAGCAATCAGCCCCAGCATTTT
CASSLNRVFSNQPQHF
>TRBV5-4|.|TRBD2|TRBJ2-7
TGTGCCAGCAGCTTGGCCAGTAGCGGGGGGGCCTCCTACGAGCAGTACTTC
CASSLASSGGASYEQYF
>TRBV6-1|.|.|TRBJ1-5
TGTGCCAGCAGTGACAGGGTCACCGAATTTAGCAATCAGCCCCAGCATTTT
CASSDRVTEFSNQPQHF
>TRBV5-1|.|.|TRBJ2-3
TGCGCCAGCAGCCCTATCCCTAGCACAGATACGCAGTATTTT
CASSPIPSTDTQYF
>TRBV18|.|.|TRBJ1-5
TGTGCCAGCTCACCAGGCATCAATCAGCCCCAGCATTTT
CASSPGINQPQHF
>TRBV2|.|.|TRBJ1-1
TGTGCCAGCATGGGCGTCTCAGGGCCTGAAGCTTTCTTT
CASMGVSGPEAFF
>TRBV5-1|.|TRBD1|TRBJ2-2
TGCGCCAGCACTGACAGGGGTAACACCGGGGAGCTGTTTTTT
CASTDRGNTGELFF
>TRBV12-5|.|TRBD1|TRBJ1-5
TGTGCTAGTGGGAGACAGGGCCTGAGCAATCAGCCCCAGCATTTT
CASGRQGLSNQPQHF
>TRBV6-1|once|.|TRBJ1-3
TGTGCCAGCACGAGGGAGGCGGGAAACACCATATATTTT
CASTREAGNTIYF
>TRBV12-2|.|.|TRBJ2-1
TGTGCAAGTCGCTCGATCAGTACTAGCGGGAACAATGAGCAGTTCTTC
CASRSISTSGNNEQFF
>TRBV5-6|.|TRBD1|TRBJ1-2
TGTGCCAGCAGCTTGGGGGACAGTTCGAACTATGGCTACACCTTC
CASSLGDSSNYGYTF
>TRBV6-1|.|TRBD1|TRBJ2-7
TGTGCCAGCAGTGAAAGACAGGGCCGCGAGCAGTACTTC
CASSERQGREQYF
>TRBV2|once|.|TRBJ1-5
TGTGCCAGCAGAGGGGGGGGCGTCCTTAGCAATCAGCCCCAGCATTTT
CASRGGGVLSNQPQHF
>TRBV4-3|.|TRBD2|TRBJ2-1
TGCGCCAGCAGCCACGGCGGGGGAACTGAGCAGTTCTTC
CASSHGGGTEQFF
>TRBV5-1|.|TRBD2|TRBJ2-7
TGCGCCAGCAGCTTAGCAGGGAGGGTCTACGAGCAGTACTTC
CASSLAGRVYEQYF
>TRBV19|.|.|TRBJ2-2
TGTGCCAGTAGGTTGGGCGGGAACCCCGCCGGGGAGCTGTTTTTT
CASRLGGNPAGELFF
>TRBV14|.|.|TRBJ2-2
TGTGCCAGCAGCCACCTCACCGGGGAGCTGTTTTTT
CASSHLTGELFF
>TRBV6-5|.|.|TRBJ1-2
TGTGCCAGCACCGACTCGTGGGGCTCGTCGACCTTC
CASTDSWGSSTF
>TRBV5-5|few|.|TRBJ1-1
TGTGCCAGCAGCTTGGCAGGGATGAACACTGAAGCTTTCTTT
CASSLAGMNTEAFF
>TRBV10-1|few|.|TRBJ2-3
TGCGCCACCTCTGAGGGAGATACGCAGTATTTT
CATSEGDTQYF
>TRBV27|few|TRBD1|TRBJ2-7
TGTGCCAGCAGCTATCCGGGACAGGGGTCCTACGAGCAGTACTTC
CASSYPGQGSYEQYF